This T cell receptor (beta chain) was captured by sequencing in a study of blood T cell repertoires in COVID-19. Clones were sequenced by immunoSEQ multiplex PCR, and TCRdb holds only the in-frame ones, with some missing. The sample carries about 220,000 clones, roughly 80% recorded once. The V end lost 1 base, the J end lost 5 bases, and 12 bases lay between the germline ends. This CDR3 region has 15 residues. Germline CDR1 reads SEHNR; CDR2 reads FQNEAQ (reference sequence). The V and J genes are TRBV7-9 and TRBJ1-5, with D maybe TRBD1 (5 bases). What was sequenced was peripheral blood. This TCR came from a woman between 35 and 50 years old with active or convalescent COVID-19. The CDR3 DNA is TGTGCCAGCAGCTTAGGAGGTCGGGGGGATCAGCCCCAGCATTTT. Its protein is CASSLGGRGDQPQHF.